Following are 27 T cell receptor beta chains from one sample sequenced in a study of T-cell reconstitution after alpha-beta-depleted transplantation in children. Preparation of the TCRbeta library involved a method that used unique molecular identifiers. One entry per CDR3 protein results from TCRdb running MiXCR on the PCR reads. The repertoire includes over 550,000 distinct CDR3 sequences, about 10% of them detected once, and less than 5% sits in the top ten. The sequences come from PBMCs from the stem cell graft donor, collected from the stem cell graft. The receptors come from a human donor who donated a stem cell graft to a child with acute myeloid leukemia.

The chain carries TRBV20-1 and TRBJ1-4; the D is unclear. CDR3 length: 12 amino acids. Trimming stripped 0 bases from V and 8 bases from J, with 7 bases between. The germline CDR1 and CDR2 sequences are DFQATT and SNEGSKA (reference sequence). The CDR3 DNA is TGCAGTGCTAGAGATGGGAACGAAAAACTGTTTTTT. Translating it yields CSARDGNEKLFF.

This clonotype has a count of ten or more. Here the CDR3 DNA reads TGTGCCAGCAGCTTAGATAGGAAATTGGTAGGAGCGTACGAGCAGTACTTC. It codes for CASSLDRKLVGAYEQYF. This chain uses TRBV7-9 with TRBJ2-7; D is uncertain. The CDR3 extends over 17 amino acids. V lost 1 base and J 4 bases, leaving 20 bases between the germline ends. The V gene's germline CDR1 is SEHNR and CDR2 FQNEAQ (reference sequence).

This clonotype was seen ten or more times. The V gene is TRBV12-3 or TRBV12-4, the J gene TRBJ2-2; D gene unclear. Trimming cost V 10 bases and J 6 bases, with 6 bases left between them. CDR3 length: 10 residues. The CDR3 loop reads CAIGPGELFF. Here the CDR3 DNA reads TGTGCCATCGGACCCGGGGAGCTGTTTTTT.

This clonotype was seen more than once but under ten times. The chain has TRBV5-1 and TRBJ2-3, with TRBD2 matching 13 bases. Germline loops: CDR1 SGHRS, CDR2 YFSETQ. V lost 4 bases to trimming and J lost 0 bases; unmatched junction nucleotides: 8. The length of the CDR3 is 18 residues. This CDR3 reads CASSGRLAGGPSTDTQYF. Here the CDR3 DNA reads TGCGCCAGCAGCGGAAGACTAGCGGGAGGTCCTAGCACAGATACGCAGTATTTT.

The CDR3 here is CAWYGSEAFF. The CDR3 bases are TGTGCCTGGTACGGGAGTGAAGCTTTCTTT. The chain recombines TRBV30 with TRBJ1-1; D gene unclear. Trimming cost V 5 bases and J 7 bases, with 8 bases left between them. Germline loops: CDR1 GTSNPN, CDR2 SVGIG (reference sequence). CDR3 length equals 10 residues.

This clonotype occurred many times. This chain connects TRBV4-3 to TRBJ1-6; D unclear. CDR1 is LGHNA, CDR2 YSLEER, per germline. The CDR3 is 14 residues long. Between the trimmed V and J ends, which lost 3 bases and 1 base, there was a span of 4 bases. The CDR3 coding sequence is TGCGCCAGCAGCCATGGTTCCTATAATTCACCCCTCCACTTT. It yields the protein CASSHGSYNSPLHF.

The chain links TRBV11-1 to TRBJ2-3; 9 bases line up with TRBD2. V shed 5 bases and J 8 bases; nucleotides not matched to a gene: 11. The CDR3 length is 15 residues. CDR1 SGHAT and CDR2 FQDESV come from the germline V gene (reference sequence). This chain's CDR3 is CASSPIAGGPITQYF. CDR3 bases: TGTGCCAGCAGCCCTATTGCGGGAGGGCCAATTACGCAGTATTTT.

V gene TRBV27 combines with J gene TRBJ2-1, with D unclear. The CDR3 totals 12 residues. V gave up 5 bases and J gave up 6 bases, with 8 bases separating them. Per the germline V gene, CDR1 is MNHEY and CDR2 is SMNVEV (reference sequence). CDR3 in amino acids: CASSPNFNEQFF. Written as DNA, the CDR3 is TGTGCCAGCAGTCCTAATTTCAATGAGCAGTTCTTC.

The chain employs TRBV12-3 or TRBV12-4 and TRBJ2-1; no clear D. Between the trimmed V and J ends, which lost 1 base and 3 bases, there was a span of 10 bases. There are 15 residues in the CDR3. Here the CDR3 reads CASSLVPAIYNEQFF. The CDR3 DNA follows: TGTGCCAGCAGTTTAGTACCGGCAATCTACAATGAGCAGTTCTTC.

The rearrangement uses TRBV29-1 and TRBJ2-7; D is uncertain. Germline CDR1 and CDR2: SQVTM and ANQGSEA. The CDR3 extends over 12 amino acids. V was pared by 4 bases and J by 0 bases, with 7 bases between. The CDR3 region has the DNA TGCAGCGTTGGGTTGTTCTCCTACGAGCAGTACTTC. Encoded protein: CSVGLFSYEQYF.

This clonotype has a count of ten or more. V is TRBV7-9 and J is TRBJ2-7; 11 bases are shared with TRBD2. After removal of 5 bases from V and 1 base from J, the junction contained 7 bases not matched to a gene. This CDR3 comprises 16 residues. The V gene's germline CDR1 is SEHNR and CDR2 FQNEAQ (reference sequence). In DNA form, the CDR3 reads TGTGCCAGCAGCGTGACTAGCGGGATTCTTTCCTACGAGCAGTACTTC. It yields the protein CASSVTSGILSYEQYF.

This clonotype was counted at least ten times. The J gene is TRBJ2-7, the V gene TRBV6-5, with D tentatively TRBD2 (5 bases). Trimming removed 0 bases from V and 6 bases from J, with 15 bases in between. Per germline, CDR1 MNHEY and CDR2 SVGAGI. This CDR3 is 15 amino acids long. The CDR3 spells CASSYSGTRVFEQYF. CDR3 DNA sequence: TGTGCCAGCAGTTACTCGGGAACTAGGGTCTTCGAGCAGTACTTC.

Ten or more counts support this clonotype. The chain links TRBV4-3 to TRBJ2-3; D is ambiguous. V was clipped by 5 bases and J by 0 bases, with 15 bases between them. Per germline, CDR1 LGHNA and CDR2 YSLEER. The CDR3 sequence is 16 residues long. CDR3 nucleotides: TGCGCCAGCAGCTTAGGGTCCGGAACGAGCACAGATACGCAGTATTTT. Translating it yields CASSLGSGTSTDTQYF.

The V and J genes are TRBV7-3 and TRBJ2-1; 9 nucleotides line up with TRBD2. V trimming: 5 bases; J trimming: 6 bases; junction bases outside the gene matches: 11. From germline, CDR1 is SGHTA and CDR2 FQGTGA. This CDR3 has 16 amino acids. CDR3 residues: CASSPRGAGGFNEQFF. The CDR3 DNA follows: TGTGCCAGCAGCCCCCGGGGAGCGGGAGGATTCAATGAGCAGTTCTTC.

This clonotype has just a few counts. V is TRBV12-3 or TRBV12-4 and J is TRBJ2-1; 13 bases fit TRBD2. The J segment lost 7 bases and the V segment lost 5 bases, leaving 8 bases of the junction unmatched. The CDR3 sequence is 16 residues long. CDR3 residues: CASSQRTSGRKNEQFF. CDR3 sequence (DNA): TGTGCCAGCAGTCAACGGACTAGCGGGAGAAAGAATGAGCAGTTCTTC.

This sequence joins TRBV20-1 and TRBJ2-3, with 7 nucleotides matching TRBD1. The CDR3 spans 13 residues. Germline V gene lookup returns CDR1 DFQATT and CDR2 SNEGSKA (reference sequence). V trimming: 6 bases; J trimming: 1 base; junction bases outside the gene matches: 4. As DNA, the CDR3 is TGCAGTGCGGAGGACAGGCGCACAGATACGCAGTATTTT. It is translated as CSAEDRRTDTQYF.

This clonotype was detected only a few times. The chain recombines TRBV7-2 with TRBJ2-7; D unresolved. Trimming pared 1 base from V and 9 bases from J, leaving 10 bases between. This CDR3 spans 12 amino acids. Germline-derived CDR1 and CDR2 are SGHTA and FQGNSA. CDR3 region: CASSLDTPRQYF. In nucleotides, the CDR3 is TGTGCCAGCAGCTTAGATACCCCACGGCAGTACTTC.

This clonotype came up a few times. The chain recombines TRBV28 with TRBJ2-5, with D unclear. The CDR3 has 15 amino acids. Germline V gene data show CDR1 as MDHEN and CDR2 as SYDVKM. V gave up 4 bases and J gave up 5 bases, with 17 bases separating them. CDR3 sequence reads: CASSSVLGLGETQYF. In DNA form, the CDR3 reads TGTGCCAGCAGTTCCGTCCTCGGTCTAGGGGAGACCCAGTACTTC.

This clonotype was observed a handful of times. The rearrangement joins TRBV9 to TRBJ1-3, with 7 bases that match TRBD1. The junction had 3 bases not matched to a gene; V was cut back by 3 bases and J by 0 bases. This CDR3 spans 15 amino acids. The germline CDR1 and CDR2 sequences are SGDLS and YYNGEE. The CDR3: CASSDQGDSGNTIYF. CDR3 coding DNA: TGTGCCAGCAGCGACCAGGGGGACTCTGGAAACACCATATATTTT.

At least ten counts were recorded for this clonotype. The genes are TRBV2 and TRBJ1-5; D not resolved. The germline gives CDR1 SNHLY, CDR2 FYNNEI. This CDR3 is built from 12 residues. The V gene lost 2 bases and the J gene lost 5 bases, with 4 bases spanning the gap. The DNA of the CDR3 is TGTGCCAGCAGTGAAATGTATCAGCCCCAGCATTTT. Protein sequence: CASSEMYQPQHF.

This clonotype was observed at least ten times. The chain is built from TRBV4-2 and TRBJ1-4; no clear D gene. The germline CDR1 and CDR2 sequences are LGHNA and YNFKEQ. The V and J ends lost 0 bases and 5 bases respectively, with 13 bases between them. The CDR3 consists of 16 residues. CDR3: CASSQEDRRKNEKLFF. CDR3 nucleotide sequence: TGTGCCAGCAGCCAAGAAGACCGACGGAAGAATGAAAAACTGTTTTTT.

This sequence joins TRBV30 and TRBJ2-5; D unresolved. The germline CDR1 and CDR2 sequences are GTSNPN and SVGIG (reference sequence). There are 11 residues in the CDR3. The germline V and J ends were trimmed by 2 bases and 5 bases, with 6 bases remaining between them. The CDR3 nucleotides read TGTGCCTGGAGTAATATGGAGACCCAGTACTTC. Translating gives CAWSNMETQYF.

This clonotype was picked up a small number of times. The chain combines TRBV6-2 or TRBV6-3 with TRBJ1-5; TRBD1 agrees at 8 bases. CDR1 and CDR2 from the germline V gene are MNHEY and SVGEGT. The CDR3 covers 15 residues. V was pared by 7 bases and J by 1 base, with 6 bases of the junction left unmatched. CDR3 DNA sequence: TGTGCCAGCATTAACCGACAGGGGAGCAATCAGCCCCAGCATTTT. It is translated as CASINRQGSNQPQHF.

This clonotype turned up a few times. The V call is TRBV24-1, the J call TRBJ2-1, with TRBD1 matching 7 bases. The CDR3 contains 17 residues. V lost 4 bases to trimming and J lost 8 bases; unmatched junction nucleotides: 16. CDR1 and CDR2 (germline): KGHDR, SFDVKD. CDR3 sequence (DNA): TGTGCCACCAGTGACACCCAAGGGACAGAGTCCCCTGATGAGCAGTTCTTC. Its protein product is CATSDTQGTESPDEQFF.

The V gene is TRBV19, the J gene TRBJ2-3; possibly TRBD2 for D (6 bases). Germline loops: CDR1 LNHDA, CDR2 SQIVND (reference sequence). Trimming removed 7 bases at V and 0 bases at J, with 14 bases between. The CDR3 contains 15 residues. The CDR3 reads CASNIGTSSTDTQYF. As DNA, the CDR3 is TGTGCCAGTAACATAGGGACTTCTAGCACAGATACGCAGTATTTT.

The V and J genes are TRBV5-1 and TRBJ2-3; 14 bases fit TRBD2. V shed 3 bases and J 3 bases; nucleotides not matched to a gene: 3. CDR1 and CDR2 (germline): SGHRS, YFSETQ. The CDR3 is made up of 16 amino acids. The CDR3 protein is CASSYRLAGGTDTQYF. The CDR3 DNA follows: TGCGCCAGCAGCTACCGACTAGCGGGAGGGACAGATACGCAGTATTTT.

This rearrangement joins TRBV9 to TRBJ2-5; D might be TRBD2 (6 bases). The germline V gene has CDR1 SGDLS and CDR2 YYNGEE. The CDR3 is 13 residues long. With 3 bases removed from V and 7 bases from J, the gap between germline ends came to 13 bases. The CDR3 DNA reads TGTGCCAGCAGCGCGTCGGGCGGGATGACCCAGTACTTC. Translation gives CASSASGGMTQYF. Full variable domain (remainder filled in from reference TRBV9 and TRBJ2-5): DSGVTQTPKHLITATGQRVTLRCSPRSGDLSVYWYQQSLDQGLQFLIQYYNGEERAKGNILERFSAQQFPDLHSELNLSSLELGDSALYFCASSASGGMTQYFGPGTRLLVL.